The 26 T cell receptor beta chains listed next were all sequenced from one sample in a study of T cell responses to AZD1222 COVID-19 vaccine. Sequencing used immunoSEQ multiplex PCR; TCRdb keeps in-frame clones, though not all of them. The sample yields roughly 96,000 clones, roughly 90% seen once. This specimen was peripheral blood, taken 28 days after the second AZD1222 dose. Receptors were obtained from an adult who received the AZD1222 COVID-19 vaccine.

This sequence joins TRBV6-5 and TRBJ1-1, with 10 bases identical to TRBD1. Trimming at V came to 11 bases and at J to 11 bases, leaving 11 bases not matched to a gene. The CDR3 contains 12 residues. CDR1 is MNHEY, CDR2 SVGAGI, per germline. The CDR3 spells CAGGQGLGRAFF. The CDR3 region has the DNA TGTGCCGGGGGACAGGGGTTAGGTAGGGCTTTCTTT.

The rearrangement links TRBV7-2 to TRBJ2-3; a possible D gene is TRBD2 (6 bases). Germline V gene lookup returns CDR1 SGHTA and CDR2 FQGNSA. The CDR3 runs 17 residues. V lost 1 base to trimming and J lost 3 bases, with 17 bases between them. The DNA for the CDR3 is TGTGCCAGCAGCTTAGAACTCGGTGGGGGGTTTACAGATACGCAGTATTTT. As protein: CASSLELGGGFTDTQYF.

This clone was detected only once. V usage is TRBV18 and J usage is TRBJ1-2; 8 bases agree with TRBD1. The CDR3 consists of 12 residues. Germline V gives CDR1 KGHSH, CDR2 LQKENI. V gave up 3 bases and J gave up 6 bases; unmatched junction bases: 0. The CDR3 sequence is CASSPDRDGYTF. The CDR3 DNA follows: TGTGCCAGCTCACCGGACAGGGATGGCTACACCTTC.

The rearrangement joins TRBV5-4 to TRBJ2-7; 8 nucleotides align to TRBD2. CDR1 and CDR2 (germline): SGHNT, YYREEE (reference sequence). With 4 bases clipped from V and 5 bases from J, the junction kept 14 bases outside the gene matches. The CDR3 has 16 amino acids. CDR3: CASSPRMAGGLNEQYF. The DNA of the CDR3 is TGTGCCAGCAGCCCTCGAATGGCGGGGGGCCTCAACGAGCAGTACTTC. Using reference TRBV5-4 and TRBJ2-7 for the parts outside the CDR3, the full variable domain is ETGVTQSPTHLIKTRGQQVTLRCSSQSGHNTVSWYQQALGQGPQFIFQYYREEENGRGNFPPRFSGLQFPNYSSELNVNALELDDSALYLCASSPRMAGGLNEQYFGPGTRLTVT.

The chain has TRBV9 and TRBJ1-4, with D unclear. V lost 0 bases to trimming and J lost 4 bases, with 7 bases between them. The CDR3 has 14 residues. Germline CDR1 SGDLS, CDR2 YYNGEE. As DNA, the CDR3 is TGTGCCAGCAGCGTAGGGCAGGATAATGAAAAACTGTTTTTT. This translates into CASSVGQDNEKLFF.

The chain combines TRBV7-9 with TRBJ1-1, with TRBD1 identical over 9 bases. This CDR3 region has 15 residues. J lost 6 bases, V lost 1 base, and 6 bases had no gene match. Looked up from germline, CDR1 is SEHNR and CDR2 is FQNEAQ (reference sequence). CDR3 sequence reads: CASSLGTGGIPEAFF. The CDR3 region has the DNA TGTGCCAGCAGCTTAGGTACAGGGGGCATCCCTGAAGCTTTCTTT.

The CDR3 DNA sequence: TGTGCCAGCAGCCCCTCGACAGGAATAAATTCACCCCTCCACTTT. Translation gives CASSPSTGINSPLHF. The chain couples TRBV7-2 to TRBJ1-6; D may be TRBD1 (6 bases). Deletions cut 5 bases from V and 7 bases from J, with 15 bases between. The germline V gene encodes CDR1 SGHTA and CDR2 FQGNSA. The CDR3 extends over 15 amino acids.

The V call is TRBV4-1, the J call TRBJ2-1, with D possibly TRBD1 on 6 matching bases. The CDR3 is 17 residues long. Trimming shortened V by 3 bases and J by 4 bases, and 19 bases separated the two germline ends. CDR1 and CDR2 (germline): MGHRA, YSYEKL. This chain's CDR3 is CASSQATIPGVYNEQFF. CDR3 coding DNA: TGCGCCAGCAGCCAGGCTACTATCCCAGGGGTATACAATGAGCAGTTCTTC.

The chain recombines TRBV29-1 with TRBJ2-2; a possible D gene is TRBD2 (6 bases). This CDR3 has 16 residues. V was cut by 2 bases and J by 7 bases, with 20 bases left in between. In germline, CDR1 is SQVTM, CDR2 ANQGSEA. CDR3 in DNA: TGCAGCGTTGAAACTGGGTCGGGGGACCTTAGCGGGGAGCTGTTTTTT. Protein product: CSVETGSGDLSGELFF.

The chain links TRBV29-1 to TRBJ1-4; possible D gene TRBD1, 6 bases. The V and J ends lost 4 bases and 0 bases respectively, with 9 bases between them. Germline V gives CDR1 SQVTM, CDR2 ANQGSEA. There are 14 residues in the CDR3. Here the CDR3 reads CSVGTDATNEKLFF. The CDR3 nucleotides read TGCAGCGTTGGGACAGATGCAACTAATGAAAAACTGTTTTTT.

The chain recombines TRBV24-1 with TRBJ1-2; no definite D call. V gave up 4 bases and J gave up 2 bases, with 10 bases separating them. CDR1 and CDR2 (germline): KGHDR, SFDVKD. The CDR3 runs to 14 residues. The CDR3 DNA reads TGTGCCACCAGTGACGTCGGGCAGAACTATGGCTACACCTTC. It is translated as CATSDVGQNYGYTF.

The chain links TRBV2 to TRBJ1-1; D is unresolved. This CDR3 contains 12 residues. Trimming pared 4 bases from V and 1 base from J, leaving 4 bases between. CDR1 SNHLY and CDR2 FYNNEI come from the germline V gene. As DNA, the CDR3 is TGTGCCAGCAGTGCCCAGAACACTGAAGCTTTCTTT. Protein product: CASSAQNTEAFF. Full variable domain (missing parts from reference TRBV2 and TRBJ1-1): EPEVTQTPSHQVTQMGQEVILRCVPISNHLYFYWYRQILGQKVEFLVSFYNNEISEKSEIFDDQFSVERPDGSNFTLKIRSTKLEDSAMYFCASSAQNTEAFFGQGTRLTVV.

The genes are TRBV7-3 and TRBJ2-1; TRBD1 agrees at 7 bases. The CDR3 is made up of 14 amino acids. Germline lookup yields CDR1 SGHTA and CDR2 FQGTGA. V lost 4 bases to trimming and J lost 9 bases; unmatched junction nucleotides: 9. The CDR3 DNA follows: TGTGCCAGCAGCTCGGGACAGTCCGGTGGTGAGCAGTTCTTC. Translated: CASSSGQSGGEQFF.

This clone was observed a handful of times. This sequence joins TRBV12-3 or TRBV12-4 and TRBJ1-2; perhaps TRBD1 as D (5 bases). V was clipped by 2 bases and J by 8 bases, with 12 bases between them. The CDR3 totals 13 residues. Written as DNA, the CDR3 is TGTGCCAGCAGTTTAAAGCGACAGTGGGGCTACACCTTC. It specifies CASSLKRQWGYTF.

This clone appeared once. The chain employs TRBV7-3 and TRBJ2-1; TRBD2 matches at 11 bases. The CDR3 is made up of 14 amino acids. Losses at the gene ends were 3 bases for V and 9 bases for J; bases not matched to a gene: 4. Germline values: CDR1 SGHTA, CDR2 FQGTGA. The CDR3: CASSFSGGAFEQFF. In DNA form, the CDR3 reads TGTGCCAGCAGCTTTAGCGGGGGGGCCTTTGAGCAGTTCTTC.

This clone was picked up one time. V gene TRBV16 combines with J gene TRBJ1-2; no firm D call. Deletions cut 2 bases from V and 6 bases from J, with 7 bases between. Germline V gene data show CDR1 as KGHSY and CDR2 as FQNENV. The CDR3 covers 12 residues. As DNA, the CDR3 is TGTGCCAGCAGCCAACAGAAAGATGGCTACACCTTC. Translating it yields CASSQQKDGYTF.

The chain has TRBV27 and TRBJ1-6, with D unresolved. Trimming shortened V by 7 bases and J by 6 bases, and 13 bases separated the two germline ends. The CDR3 is made up of 14 amino acids. CDR1 is MNHEY and CDR2 is SMNVEV in the germline V gene (reference sequence). CDR3 DNA sequence: TGTGCCAGCACCCCTGGGGTGGGTAATTCACCCCTCCACTTT. This codes for CASTPGVGNSPLHF.

This chain connects TRBV5-1 to TRBJ2-4; 7 bases match TRBD1. Per the germline V gene, CDR1 is SGHRS and CDR2 is YFSETQ. With 4 bases clipped from V and 7 bases from J, the junction kept 8 bases outside the gene matches. This CDR3 is 14 amino acids long. CDR3 loop: CASSETGDRNIQYF. The CDR3 nucleotides read TGCGCCAGCAGCGAAACAGGGGATAGGAACATTCAGTACTTC. Filled out from reference TRBV5-1 and TRBJ2-4, the complete variable domain reads KAGVTQTPRYLIKTRGQQVTLSCSPISGHRSVSWYQQTPGQGLQFLFEYFSETQRNKGNFPGRFSGRQFSNSRSEMNVSTLELGDSALYLCASSETGDRNIQYFGAGTRLSVL.

Only one count was recorded for this clone. This chain joins TRBV5-1 and TRBJ2-1; 8 bases match TRBD1. This CDR3 is built from 14 residues. Trimming took 0 bases from V and 4 from J; bases not matched to a gene: 0. Germline assignment: CDR1 SGHRS and CDR2 YFSETQ. The CDR3 protein is CASSLGDRYNEQFF. The CDR3 nucleotides read TGCGCCAGCAGCTTGGGGGACAGGTACAATGAGCAGTTCTTC. The whole variable domain, filled in from reference TRBV5-1 and TRBJ2-1, reads KAGVTQTPRYLIKTRGQQVTLSCSPISGHRSVSWYQQTPGQGLQFLFEYFSETQRNKGNFPGRFSGRQFSNSRSEMNVSTLELGDSALYLCASSLGDRYNEQFFGPGTRLTVL.

Only a few counts were recorded for this clone. The rearrangement links TRBV6-2 or TRBV6-3 to TRBJ1-6, with 7 bases matching TRBD1. The CDR3 runs to 14 residues. Trimming took 2 bases from V and 7 from J; bases not matched to a gene: 2. Germline assignment: CDR1 MNHEY and CDR2 SVGEGT. This CDR3 reads CASSYTGENSPLHF. DNA for the CDR3: TGTGCCAGCAGTTACACAGGGGAGAATTCACCCCTCCACTTT.

This chain joins TRBV10-3 and TRBJ2-7; 8 bases agree with TRBD1. The CDR3 loop spans 13 amino acids. V was clipped by 7 bases and J by 7 bases; unmatched bases: 9. The germline V gene encodes CDR1 ENHRY and CDR2 SYGVKD. This CDR3 reads CAITQDRVGEQYF. The CDR3 bases are TGTGCCATCACCCAGGACAGGGTGGGGGAGCAGTACTTC.

The J gene is TRBJ2-1, the V gene TRBV7-3; 10 positions match TRBD1. Trimming removed 2 bases from V and 4 bases from J; junction bases left unmatched: 2. The CDR3 spans 15 residues. Germline CDR1 SGHTA, CDR2 FQGTGA. CDR3 amino acids: CASSLWDRGYNEQFF. The DNA for the CDR3 is TGTGCCAGCAGCTTATGGGACAGGGGTTACAATGAGCAGTTCTTC.

CDR3 DNA sequence: TGTGCCAGCACCCTCCGCGGTTGGGGCTACGAGCAGTACTTC. The encoded protein is CASTLRGWGYEQYF. The chain joins TRBV5-6 to TRBJ2-7, with no clear D. The germline V and J ends were trimmed by 6 bases and 3 bases, with 16 bases remaining between them. CDR3 length equals 14 residues. Germline V lookup: CDR1 SGHDT, CDR2 YYEEEE.

This chain connects TRBV29-1 to TRBJ2-3; TRBD2 aligns across 7 bases. From germline, CDR1 is SQVTM and CDR2 ANQGSEA. This CDR3 is 16 amino acids long. V lost 7 bases to trimming and J lost 5 bases; unmatched junction nucleotides: 18. Here the CDR3 reads CSADGIGGAGVDTQYF. The CDR3 coding sequence is TGCAGCGCCGACGGGATCGGCGGGGCGGGAGTAGATACGCAGTATTTT.

The chain uses TRBV6-5 and TRBJ2-7; 11 nucleotides align to TRBD1. From germline, CDR1 is MNHEY and CDR2 SVGAGI. Unmatched junction bases numbered 5, after V lost 6 bases and J lost 1 base. The length of the CDR3 is 15 residues. The CDR3 sequence is CASSSRDRGSYEQYF. The CDR3 DNA reads as TGTGCCAGCAGCTCCCGGGACAGGGGGTCCTACGAGCAGTACTTC.

The CDR3 sequence: CASSLRGASNEQYF. In DNA form, the CDR3 reads TGTGCCAGCAGCTTAAGGGGGGCCAGCAACGAGCAGTACTTC. The rearrangement uses TRBV11-3 and TRBJ2-7, with D perhaps matching TRBD1 or TRBD2 (6 bases each). The CDR3 is 14 amino acids. V dropped 2 bases and J dropped 5 bases, with 13 bases sitting between them. Looked up from germline, CDR1 is SGHNT and CDR2 is YENEEA. The complete variable domain, with remaining parts taken from reference TRBV11-3 and TRBJ2-7, reads EAGVVQSPRYKIIEKKQPVAFWCNPISGHNTLYWYLQNLGQGPELLIRYENEEAVDDSQLPKDRFSAERLKGVDSTLKIQPAELGDSAVYLCASSLRGASNEQYFGPGTRLTVT.